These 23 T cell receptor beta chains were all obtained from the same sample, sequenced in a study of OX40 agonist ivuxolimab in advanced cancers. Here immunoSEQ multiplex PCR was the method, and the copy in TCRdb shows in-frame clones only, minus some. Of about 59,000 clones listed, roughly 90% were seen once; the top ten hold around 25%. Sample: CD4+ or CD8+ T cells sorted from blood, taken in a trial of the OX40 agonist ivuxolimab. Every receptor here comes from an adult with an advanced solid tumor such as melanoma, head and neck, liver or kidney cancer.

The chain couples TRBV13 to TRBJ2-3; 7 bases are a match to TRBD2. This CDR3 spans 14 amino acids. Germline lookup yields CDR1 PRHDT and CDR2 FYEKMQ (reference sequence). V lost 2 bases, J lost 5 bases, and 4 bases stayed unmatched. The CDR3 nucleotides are TGTGCCAGCAGCTTAACGGCGGGAGTAGATACGCAGTATTTT. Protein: CASSLTAGVDTQYF.

The CDR3 DNA reads as TGCGCCAGCAGCCAAGATTCAGAGACCCAGTACTTC. Translation: CASSQDSETQYF. The chain carries TRBV4-3 and TRBJ2-5; D unresolved. The CDR3 consists of 12 residues. The ends were cut back, 0 bases at V and 4 bases at J, with 3 bases in the middle. In germline, CDR1 is LGHNA, CDR2 YSLEER.

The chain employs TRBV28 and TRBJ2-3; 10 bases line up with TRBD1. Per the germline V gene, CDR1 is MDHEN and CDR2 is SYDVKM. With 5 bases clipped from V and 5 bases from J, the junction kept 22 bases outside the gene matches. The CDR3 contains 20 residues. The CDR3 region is CASSQTGGALEVSQRDTQYF. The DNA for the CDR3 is TGTGCCAGCAGTCAGACAGGGGGCGCACTGGAGGTCTCCCAGAGAGATACGCAGTATTTT.

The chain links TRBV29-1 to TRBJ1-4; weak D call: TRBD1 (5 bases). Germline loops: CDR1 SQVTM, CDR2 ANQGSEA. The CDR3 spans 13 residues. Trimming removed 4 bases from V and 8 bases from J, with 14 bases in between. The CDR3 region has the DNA TGCAGCGTTGGGACCGGGACGTCCGAAAAACTGTTTTTT. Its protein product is CSVGTGTSEKLFF.

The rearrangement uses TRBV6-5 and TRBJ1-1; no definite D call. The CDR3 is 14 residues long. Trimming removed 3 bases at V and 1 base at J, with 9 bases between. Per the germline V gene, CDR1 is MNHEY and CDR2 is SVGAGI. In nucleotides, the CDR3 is TGTGCCAGCAGTTATTCCCTTGAGAACACTGAAGCTTTCTTT. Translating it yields CASSYSLENTEAFF.

The chain's CDR3 is CASSFGSSPLHF. The DNA of the CDR3 is TGTGCCAGCAGTTTCGGGAGTTCACCCCTCCACTTT. The chain joins TRBV28 to TRBJ1-6; D is ambiguous. The CDR3 sequence is 12 residues long. Trimming took off 3 bases at V and 9 bases at J, with 6 bases between the two ends. CDR1 and CDR2 (germline): MDHEN, SYDVKM.

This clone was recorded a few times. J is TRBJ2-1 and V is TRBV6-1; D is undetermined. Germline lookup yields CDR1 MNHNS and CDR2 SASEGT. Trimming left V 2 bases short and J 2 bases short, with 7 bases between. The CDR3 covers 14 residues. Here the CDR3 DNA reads TGTGCCAGCAGTGAAAAGGATCCCTACAATGAGCAGTTCTTC. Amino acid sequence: CASSEKDPYNEQFF.

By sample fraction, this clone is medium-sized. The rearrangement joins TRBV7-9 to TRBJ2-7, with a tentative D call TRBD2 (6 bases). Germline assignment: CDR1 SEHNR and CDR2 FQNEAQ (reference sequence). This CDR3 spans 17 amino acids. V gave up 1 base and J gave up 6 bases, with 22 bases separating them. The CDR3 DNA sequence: TGTGCCAGCAGCTTAGGGGGGAGGCGTCAAATTGAGGTCGAGCAGTACGTC. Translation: CASSLGGRRQIEVEQYV.

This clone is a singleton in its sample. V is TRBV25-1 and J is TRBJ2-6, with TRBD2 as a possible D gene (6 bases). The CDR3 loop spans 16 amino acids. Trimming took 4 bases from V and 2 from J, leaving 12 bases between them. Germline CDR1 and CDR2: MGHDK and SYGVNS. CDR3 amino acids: CASSGGTPAGANVLTF. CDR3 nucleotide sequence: TGTGCCAGCAGTGGAGGGACTCCCGCTGGGGCCAACGTCCTGACTTTC.

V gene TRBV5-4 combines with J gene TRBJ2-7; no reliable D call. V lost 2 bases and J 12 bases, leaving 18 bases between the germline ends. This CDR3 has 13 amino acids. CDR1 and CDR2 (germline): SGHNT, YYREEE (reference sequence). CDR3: CASSFDSGARLYV. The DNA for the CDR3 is TGTGCCAGCAGCTTTGATAGTGGCGCGAGACTGTACGTC.

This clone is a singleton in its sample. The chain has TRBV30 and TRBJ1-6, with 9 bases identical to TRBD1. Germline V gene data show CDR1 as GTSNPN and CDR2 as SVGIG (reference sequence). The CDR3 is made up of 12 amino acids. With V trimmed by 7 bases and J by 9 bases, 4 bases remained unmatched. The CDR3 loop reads CASGQGGSPLHF. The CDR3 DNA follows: TGTGCCTCGGGACAGGGAGGTTCACCCCTCCACTTT.

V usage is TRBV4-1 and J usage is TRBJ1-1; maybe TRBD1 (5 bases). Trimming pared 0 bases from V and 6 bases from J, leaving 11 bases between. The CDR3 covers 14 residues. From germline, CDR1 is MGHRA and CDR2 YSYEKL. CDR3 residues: CASSQDIRGAEAFF. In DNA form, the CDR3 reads TGCGCCAGCAGCCAAGATATTCGAGGGGCTGAAGCTTTCTTT.

The CDR3 coding sequence is TGTGCCAGCAGTTTATCGGGGCGGTTCAGTCAGCCCCAGCATTTT. It is translated as CASSLSGRFSQPQHF. This chain links TRBV27 with TRBJ1-5; D perhaps matches TRBD1 (5 bases). Deletions cut 0 bases from V and 6 bases from J, with 12 bases between. Germline V lookup: CDR1 MNHEY, CDR2 SMNVEV (reference sequence). This CDR3 comprises 15 residues.

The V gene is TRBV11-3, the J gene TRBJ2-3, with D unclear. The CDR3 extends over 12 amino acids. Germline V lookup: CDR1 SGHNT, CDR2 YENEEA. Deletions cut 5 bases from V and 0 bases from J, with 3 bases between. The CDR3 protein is CASSPSTDTQYF. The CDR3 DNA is TGTGCCAGCAGCCCCAGCACAGATACGCAGTATTTT.

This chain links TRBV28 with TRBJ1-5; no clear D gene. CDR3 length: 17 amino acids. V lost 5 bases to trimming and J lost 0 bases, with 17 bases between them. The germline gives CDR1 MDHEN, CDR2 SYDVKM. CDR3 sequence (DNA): TGTGCCAGCAGTCCCCTCGCAGGAGACTATAGCAATCAGCCCCAGCATTTT. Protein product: CASSPLAGDYSNQPQHF.

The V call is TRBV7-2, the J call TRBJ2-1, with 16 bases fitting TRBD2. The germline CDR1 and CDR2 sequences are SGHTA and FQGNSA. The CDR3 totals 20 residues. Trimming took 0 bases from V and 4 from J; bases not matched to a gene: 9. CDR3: CASSLAPGTSGRVSYNEQFF. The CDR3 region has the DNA TGTGCCAGCAGCTTAGCCCCCGGGACTAGCGGGAGGGTCTCGTACAATGAGCAGTTCTTC.

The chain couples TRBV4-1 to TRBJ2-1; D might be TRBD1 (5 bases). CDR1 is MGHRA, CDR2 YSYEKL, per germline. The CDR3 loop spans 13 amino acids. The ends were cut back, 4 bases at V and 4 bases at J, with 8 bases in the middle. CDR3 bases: TGCGCCAGCAGCCTGACAGTGTACAATGAGCAGTTCTTC. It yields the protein CASSLTVYNEQFF.

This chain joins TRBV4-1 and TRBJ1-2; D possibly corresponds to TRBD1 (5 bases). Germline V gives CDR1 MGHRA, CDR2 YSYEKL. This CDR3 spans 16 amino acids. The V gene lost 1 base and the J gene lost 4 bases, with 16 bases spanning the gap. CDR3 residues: CASSQGLYRTPYGYTF. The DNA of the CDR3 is TGCGCCAGCAGCCAAGGGTTATATAGGACACCCTATGGCTACACCTTC.

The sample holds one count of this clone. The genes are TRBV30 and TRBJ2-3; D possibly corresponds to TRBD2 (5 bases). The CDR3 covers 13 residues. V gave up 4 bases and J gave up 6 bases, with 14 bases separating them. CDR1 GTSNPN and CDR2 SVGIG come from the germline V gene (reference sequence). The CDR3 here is CAWNSVAADTQYF. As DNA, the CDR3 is TGTGCCTGGAATAGCGTGGCGGCCGATACGCAGTATTTT.

The CDR3 DNA reads TGCGCCAGCAGCCAAGATGAGAGACAGGGGGCTTCACCCCTCCACTTT. This translates into CASSQDERQGASPLHF. The chain combines TRBV4-1 with TRBJ1-6, with 10 bases lining up with TRBD1. From germline, CDR1 is MGHRA and CDR2 YSYEKL. V shed 0 bases, J shed 9 bases, and the junction held 5 bases outside the gene matches. CDR3 length: 16 residues.

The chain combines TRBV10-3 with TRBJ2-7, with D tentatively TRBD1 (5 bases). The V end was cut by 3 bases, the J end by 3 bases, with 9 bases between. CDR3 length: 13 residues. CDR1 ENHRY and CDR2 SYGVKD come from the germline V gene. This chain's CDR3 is CAISDHQGYEQYV. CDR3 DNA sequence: TGTGCCATCAGTGATCATCAGGGCTACGAGCAGTACGTC.

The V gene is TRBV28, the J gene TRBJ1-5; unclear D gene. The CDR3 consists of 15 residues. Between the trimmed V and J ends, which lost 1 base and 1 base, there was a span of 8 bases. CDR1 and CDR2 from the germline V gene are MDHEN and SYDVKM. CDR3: CASSLSALSNQPQHF. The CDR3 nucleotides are TGTGCCAGCAGTTTATCCGCCCTGAGCAATCAGCCCCAGCATTTT.

CDR3 coding DNA: TGTGCCAGCAGTGAAACAGGGGTTCAGCCCCAGCATTTT. This sequence encodes CASSETGVQPQHF. The V call is TRBV2, the J call TRBJ1-5; TRBD1 agrees at 7 bases. The CDR3 covers 13 residues. Germline CDR1 reads SNHLY; CDR2 reads FYNNEI. Trimming at V came to 2 bases and at J to 6 bases, leaving 1 base not matched to a gene.